A selection of T cell receptor beta chains follows, all from one sample in a study of OX40 agonist ivuxolimab in advanced cancers. Measured with immunoSEQ multiplex PCR; TCRdb has only the in-frame clones, and not every one. The sample contains 81,000 or so clones, more than 75% of which appear only once. The sequencing here drew on CD4+ or CD8+ T cells sorted from blood, taken in a trial of the OX40 agonist ivuxolimab. The receptors derive from an adult with an advanced solid tumor such as melanoma, head and neck, liver or kidney cancer. Each CDR3 is given with its conserved first and last residue. A D gene is named only where the DNA matches it firmly. The size of a clone is reported for some rows only, either as once, few or many, or as a class for expanded clones.

cdr3_nt: TGTGCCAGCAGCGTAGGCCCCAGGGGGCTCACTGAAGCTTTCTTT
cdr3_aa: CASSVGPRGLTEAFF
d_call: TRBD1
j_call: TRBJ1-1
clone_size: -
v_call: TRBV9

cdr3_nt: TGCGCCAGCAGTGAGGGGCAGGGGATTGGCTACACCTTC
cdr3_aa: CASSEGQGIGYTF
d_call: -
j_call: TRBJ1-2
clone_size: few
v_call: TRBV10-1

cdr3_nt: TGTGCCAGCAGCCCAGACAGGGGGCGAGGGGAGCTGTTTTTT
cdr3_aa: CASSPDRGRGELFF
d_call: TRBD1
j_call: TRBJ2-2
clone_size: -
v_call: TRBV13

cdr3_nt: TGTGCCACTGAGGGGACAGGGAGGAACACTGAAGCTTTCTTT
cdr3_aa: CATEGTGRNTEAFF
d_call: TRBD1
j_call: TRBJ1-1
clone_size: -
v_call: TRBV6-5

cdr3_nt: TGTGCCAGCAGCAGGGACTCCCTAGGTACGCAGTATTTT
cdr3_aa: CASSRDSLGTQYF
d_call: -
j_call: TRBJ2-3
clone_size: -
v_call: TRBV6-4

cdr3_nt: TGTGCCAGCGGAGGCGATGAGCAGTTCTTC
cdr3_aa: CASGGDEQFF
d_call: -
j_call: TRBJ2-1
clone_size: -
v_call: TRBV6-6

cdr3_nt: TGTGCCAGCTCTATCTTCGAGGTCGGAGAGACCCAGTACTTC
cdr3_aa: CASSIFEVGETQYF
d_call: -
j_call: TRBJ2-5
clone_size: -
v_call: TRBV18

cdr3_nt: TGTGCCAGCAATAACATGGGCTATAATTCACCCCTCCACTTT
cdr3_aa: CASNNMGYNSPLHF
d_call: -
j_call: TRBJ1-6
clone_size: -
v_call: TRBV6-6

cdr3_nt: TGTGCCAGTACGACAGGATATGGCTACACCTTC
cdr3_aa: CASTTGYGYTF
d_call: -
j_call: TRBJ1-2
clone_size: -
v_call: TRBV19

cdr3_nt: TGTGCCAGCTCACCACCGAGCGGAGCGGAAGAGACCCAGTACTTC
cdr3_aa: CASSPPSGAEETQYF
d_call: -
j_call: TRBJ2-5
clone_size: -
v_call: TRBV18

cdr3_nt: TGTGCCAGCAGTCATCGACAGCTTGCTGAAGCTTTCTTT
cdr3_aa: CASSHRQLAEAFF
d_call: -
j_call: TRBJ1-1
clone_size: -
v_call: TRBV6-5

cdr3_nt: TGTGCCAGCAGCTTTATCAGCTCTGGAAACACCATATATTTT
cdr3_aa: CASSFISSGNTIYF
d_call: -
j_call: TRBJ1-3
clone_size: -
v_call: TRBV7-2

cdr3_nt: TGTGCCAGCAATAAGCGCAGGCTCTATGGCTACACCTTC
cdr3_aa: CASNKRRLYGYTF
d_call: -
j_call: TRBJ1-2
clone_size: -
v_call: TRBV5-8

cdr3_nt: TGCGCCAGCAGACCGGACGGATCCTCTGGAAACACCATATATTTT
cdr3_aa: CASRPDGSSGNTIYF
d_call: -
j_call: TRBJ1-3
clone_size: -
v_call: TRBV5-1

cdr3_nt: TGTGCCAGCAGCCCGGGGGGGGGAACTGAAGCTTTCTTT
cdr3_aa: CASSPGGGTEAFF
d_call: -
j_call: TRBJ1-1
clone_size: -
v_call: TRBV4-2

cdr3_nt: TGTGCCAGCTCACCAAGTCTTGGGGTTACAGGGGCTAATGAAAAACTGTTTTTT
cdr3_aa: CASSPSLGVTGANEKLFF
d_call: TRBD1
j_call: TRBJ1-4
clone_size: -
v_call: TRBV18

cdr3_nt: TGTGCCAGCAGTTACCCACAGGGGTACGAGCAGTACTTC
cdr3_aa: CASSYPQGYEQYF
d_call: TRBD1
j_call: TRBJ2-7
clone_size: -
v_call: TRBV6-5

cdr3_nt: TGCGCCAGCAGCTCGGGACTAGCGGGGGCGGAGACCCAGTACTTC
cdr3_aa: CASSSGLAGAETQYF
d_call: TRBD2
j_call: TRBJ2-5
clone_size: -
v_call: TRBV5-1

cdr3_nt: TGTGCCAGCAGCCGTTACCGGCATGGGGGGGAGACCCAGTACTTC
cdr3_aa: CASSRYRHGGETQYF
d_call: -
j_call: TRBJ2-5
clone_size: few
v_call: TRBV5-8

cdr3_nt: TGTGCCAGCAGTTACAAGGGGGAAAGCGGAAAACTGTTTTTT
cdr3_aa: CASSYKGESGKLFF
d_call: -
j_call: TRBJ1-4
clone_size: -
v_call: TRBV6-5

cdr3_nt: TGTGCCAGTAGTATATCGCAGACAGGGCCTGGAAACACCATATATTTT
cdr3_aa: CASSISQTGPGNTIYF
d_call: TRBD1
j_call: TRBJ1-3
clone_size: -
v_call: TRBV19

cdr3_nt: TGTGCCAGCAGTGAGGGGGGGCGGCCCCAGCATTTT
cdr3_aa: CASSEGGRPQHF
d_call: -
j_call: TRBJ1-5
clone_size: -
v_call: TRBV2

cdr3_nt: TGTGCCAGCAGCTTAGGCAGGCCCACAAATAATGAGCAGTTCTTC
cdr3_aa: CASSLGRPTNNEQFF
d_call: -
j_call: TRBJ2-1
clone_size: -
v_call: TRBV7-2

cdr3_nt: TGCACCAGCAGCCAAGATAAGGAGCCAGGGGGACCCCTAAGCTACACCTTC
cdr3_aa: CTSSQDKEPGGPLSYTF
d_call: -
j_call: TRBJ1-2
clone_size: -
v_call: TRBV1

cdr3_nt: TGCAGCGTTACTAAAACCTCCGGGACACTCTTAGGGGACTATGGCTACACCTTC
cdr3_aa: CSVTKTSGTLLGDYGYTF
d_call: -
j_call: TRBJ1-2
clone_size: -
v_call: TRBV29-1

cdr3_nt: TGTGCCAGCAGCTTGGACAGGCGGCCTAGCGGGGGGGAGACCCAGTACTTC
cdr3_aa: CASSLDRRPSGGETQYF
d_call: TRBD2
j_call: TRBJ2-5
clone_size: once
v_call: TRBV5-6

cdr3_nt: TGTGCCAGCAGCGTCGGGACGCACGCAACTAATGAAAAACTGTTTTTT
cdr3_aa: CASSVGTHATNEKLFF
d_call: -
j_call: TRBJ1-4
clone_size: -
v_call: TRBV9

cdr3_nt: TGTGCCAGCTCCCTAACGGGACAGGACTATGGCTACACCTTC
cdr3_aa: CASSLTGQDYGYTF
d_call: TRBD1
j_call: TRBJ1-2
clone_size: -
v_call: TRBV18

cdr3_nt: TGTGCCAGCAGCAGTGGACAGGGTTACGGGGAGCTGTTTTTT
cdr3_aa: CASSSGQGYGELFF
d_call: TRBD1
j_call: TRBJ2-2
clone_size: -
v_call: TRBV6-4

cdr3_nt: TGTGCCAGTAAGGGCCAGGCGGCAGGCAATGAGCAGTTCTTC
cdr3_aa: CASKGQAAGNEQFF
d_call: -
j_call: TRBJ2-1
clone_size: -
v_call: TRBV19

cdr3_nt: TGTGCCAGCAGTTTAATCGGGCATGAGCAGTTCTTC
cdr3_aa: CASSLIGHEQFF
d_call: -
j_call: TRBJ2-1
clone_size: -
v_call: TRBV28

cdr3_nt: TGCGCCAGCAGCCAAGAAGCCGGGGGGTTCACAGATACGCAGTATTTT
cdr3_aa: CASSQEAGGFTDTQYF
d_call: TRBD2
j_call: TRBJ2-3
clone_size: -
v_call: TRBV4-3

cdr3_nt: TGTGCCAGCAGTTCAACTCCGGGACAGGGGCGCGGCTACACCTTC
cdr3_aa: CASSSTPGQGRGYTF
d_call: TRBD1
j_call: TRBJ1-2
clone_size: -
v_call: TRBV6-5

cdr3_nt: TGTGCCAGCAGCTTGTCTCCGACAGACGTAGAAAAACTGTTTTTT
cdr3_aa: CASSLSPTDVEKLFF
d_call: -
j_call: TRBJ1-4
clone_size: once
v_call: TRBV5-5

cdr3_nt: TGCGCCAGCAGCTTCACCGAGAAACCCGTCGAGCAGTACTTC
cdr3_aa: CASSFTEKPVEQYF
d_call: -
j_call: TRBJ2-7
clone_size: -
v_call: TRBV5-1

cdr3_nt: TGTGCCAGTAGCTTGAGACAGGGGGGTTCCTACGAGCAGTACTTC
cdr3_aa: CASSLRQGGSYEQYF
d_call: TRBD1
j_call: TRBJ2-7
clone_size: -
v_call: TRBV19

cdr3_nt: TGTGCCAGCAGCCAAGCCCCAGCAGATACGCAGTATTTT
cdr3_aa: CASSQAPADTQYF
d_call: -
j_call: TRBJ2-3
clone_size: -
v_call: TRBV4-2

cdr3_nt: TGCGCCAGCAGCTTTCAAAAGTTCACAGATACGCAGTATTTT
cdr3_aa: CASSFQKFTDTQYF
d_call: -
j_call: TRBJ2-3
clone_size: -
v_call: TRBV5-1

cdr3_nt: TGTGCCAGCAGCCGACAGGGTTATAGCAATCAGCCCCAGCATTTT
cdr3_aa: CASSRQGYSNQPQHF
d_call: TRBD1
j_call: TRBJ1-5
clone_size: few
v_call: TRBV5-8

cdr3_nt: TGTGCCAGCAGTTTGAGGGTGGATCAGCCCCAGCATTTT
cdr3_aa: CASSLRVDQPQHF
d_call: -
j_call: TRBJ1-5
clone_size: -
v_call: TRBV28

cdr3_nt: TGTGCCAGTAGTAAAACGAGGATCAGCAATCAGCCCCAGCATTTT
cdr3_aa: CASSKTRISNQPQHF
d_call: -
j_call: TRBJ1-5
clone_size: -
v_call: TRBV19

cdr3_nt: TGCGCCAGCAGCCAAGGCGTCCCGCCTCGGAAGACTGAAGCTTTCTTT
cdr3_aa: CASSQGVPPRKTEAFF
d_call: -
j_call: TRBJ1-1
clone_size: -
v_call: TRBV4-3